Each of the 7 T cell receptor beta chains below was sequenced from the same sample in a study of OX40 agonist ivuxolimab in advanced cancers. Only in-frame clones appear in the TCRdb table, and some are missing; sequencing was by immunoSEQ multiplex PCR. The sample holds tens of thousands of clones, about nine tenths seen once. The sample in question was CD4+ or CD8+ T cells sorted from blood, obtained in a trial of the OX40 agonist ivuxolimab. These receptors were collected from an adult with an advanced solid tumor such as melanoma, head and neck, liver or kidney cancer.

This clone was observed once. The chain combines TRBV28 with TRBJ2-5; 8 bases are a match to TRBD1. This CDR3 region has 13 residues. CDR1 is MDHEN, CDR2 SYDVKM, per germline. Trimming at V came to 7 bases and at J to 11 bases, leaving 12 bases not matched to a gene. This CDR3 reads CASIPTGTGLQYF. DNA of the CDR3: TGTGCCAGCATCCCAACAGGGACAGGCCTGCAGTACTTC.

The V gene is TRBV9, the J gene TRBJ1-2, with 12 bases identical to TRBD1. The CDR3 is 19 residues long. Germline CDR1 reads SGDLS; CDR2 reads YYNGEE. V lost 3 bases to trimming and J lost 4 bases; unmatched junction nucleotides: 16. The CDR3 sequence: CASSASSGTGGVGGYGYTF. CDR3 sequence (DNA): TGTGCCAGCAGCGCCTCTTCGGGGACAGGGGGCGTAGGCGGCTATGGCTACACCTTC.

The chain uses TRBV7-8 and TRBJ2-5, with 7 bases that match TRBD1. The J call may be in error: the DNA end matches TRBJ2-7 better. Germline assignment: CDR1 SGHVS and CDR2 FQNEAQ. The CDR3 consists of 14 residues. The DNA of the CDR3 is TGTGCCAGCAGCCCGACAGGGATTGGGTACGAGCAGTACTTC. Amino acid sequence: CASSPTGIGYEQYF.

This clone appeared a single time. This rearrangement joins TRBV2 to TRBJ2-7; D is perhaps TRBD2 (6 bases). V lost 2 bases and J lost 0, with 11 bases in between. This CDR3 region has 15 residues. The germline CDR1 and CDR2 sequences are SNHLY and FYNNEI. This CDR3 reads CASSEPAGASYEQYF. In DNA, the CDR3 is TGTGCCAGCAGTGAACCAGCGGGTGCCTCCTACGAGCAGTACTTC.

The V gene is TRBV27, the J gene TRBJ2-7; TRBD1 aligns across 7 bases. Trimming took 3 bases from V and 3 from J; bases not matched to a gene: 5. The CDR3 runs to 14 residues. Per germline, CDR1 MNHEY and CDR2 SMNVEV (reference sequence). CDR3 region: CASSFRQGSYEQYF. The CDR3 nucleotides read TGTGCCAGCAGTTTTAGACAGGGAAGCTACGAGCAGTACTTC.

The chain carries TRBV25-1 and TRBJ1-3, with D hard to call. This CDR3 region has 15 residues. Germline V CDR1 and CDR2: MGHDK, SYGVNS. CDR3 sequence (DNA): TGTGTCCGAGTAACCTTCGGGGTGGTGTGGGTATGGATATATTTT. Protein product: CVRVTFGVVWVWIYF.

CDR3 coding DNA: TGCGCCAGCAGCTTGGACCACAGGACGGAGGAAATCCCGAATGAGCAGTTCTTC. Encoded protein: CASSLDHRTEEIPNEQFF. The rearrangement joins TRBV5-1 to TRBJ2-1, with D perhaps assigned TRBD1 or TRBD2 (5 bases each). CDR3 length: 18 amino acids. In germline, CDR1 is SGHRS, CDR2 YFSETQ. V was shortened by 0 bases and J by 7 bases, with 23 bases between the two germline ends.